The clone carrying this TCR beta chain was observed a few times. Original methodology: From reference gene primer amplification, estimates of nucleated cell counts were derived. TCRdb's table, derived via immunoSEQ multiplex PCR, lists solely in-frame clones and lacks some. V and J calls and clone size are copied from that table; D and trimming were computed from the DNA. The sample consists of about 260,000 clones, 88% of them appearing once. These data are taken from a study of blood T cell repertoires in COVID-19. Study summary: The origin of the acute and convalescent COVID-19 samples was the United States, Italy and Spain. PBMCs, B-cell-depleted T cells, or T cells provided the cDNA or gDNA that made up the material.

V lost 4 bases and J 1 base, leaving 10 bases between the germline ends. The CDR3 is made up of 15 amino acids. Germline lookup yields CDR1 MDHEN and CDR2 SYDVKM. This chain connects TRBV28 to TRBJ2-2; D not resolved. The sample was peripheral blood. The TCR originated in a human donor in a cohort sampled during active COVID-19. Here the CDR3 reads CASSSVDMNTGELFF. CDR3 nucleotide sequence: TGTGCCAGCAGTTCCGTCGACATGAACACCGGGGAGCTGTTTTTT.